The T cell receptor (beta chain) described here comes from a study of metastatic and nonmetastatic thyroid tumors. Study-wide background: Across peripheral blood and tumor or nodule tissue samples taken from malignant and benign thyroid patients, the repertoires were compared with one another.

Source study methods: CDR3 was compared across clinicopathological groups, and the resulting differences were used to build a distant-metastasis classifier for papillary thyroid cancer. MiXCR was used by TCRdb to re-call the PCR reads. TCRdb, rather than the study authors, made the V and J calls. Of about 40,000 clones listed, more than 9.5% were seen once; the top ten hold 20% to 25%. This clone showed up many times. Not a single patient had been given any form of treatment at any point before undergoing thyroid surgery. This CDR3 contains 17 residues. J was trimmed by 4 bases and V by 3 bases; bases with no gene match: 13. The germline V gene has CDR1 MGHRA and CDR2 YSYEKL.

This sequence joins TRBV4-1 and TRBJ2-7; 9 bases are a match to TRBD2. The origin of this receptor is a female donor with papillary thyroid cancer or a benign thyroid nodule (not recorded which). Some clones in this sample may be carry-over from other donors' samples. The sample taken for sequencing was blood. The CDR3: CASSQSVGGRALYEQYF. The CDR3 coding sequence is TGCGCCAGCAGCCAGTCAGTAGGCGGGAGGGCCCTTTACGAGCAGTACTTC.